The 5 T cell receptor beta chains below were found in one sample sequenced in a study of yellow fever vaccine responses in identical twins. Using its own MiXCR run on the RT-PCR reads, TCRdb lists one record per CDR3 protein. This sample has about 20,000 distinct CDR3 sequences, with approximately 70% found just once. Sequenced material: T cells from blood (PBMCs), unsorted or a sorted subset (not recorded which), taken before or after yellow fever vaccination (not recorded which). Source of these receptors: a woman aged 18-29 years who received the yellow fever vaccine.

This chain links TRBV28 with TRBJ2-5, with TRBD2 matching 11 bases. The CDR3 sequence is 14 residues long. J gave up 5 bases and V 6 bases, and 5 bases lay outside the gene matches. Looked up from germline, CDR1 is MDHEN and CDR2 is SYDVKM. For the CDR3, the DNA is TGTGCCAGCAGACGACTAGCGGGGCGGGAGACCCAGTACTTC. Translation: CASRRLAGRETQYF.

This chain links TRBV7-3 with TRBJ2-1; D remains ambiguous. The V end was cut by 5 bases, the J end by 6 bases, with 5 bases between. CDR1 and CDR2 from the germline V gene are SGHTA and FQGTGA. CDR3 length equals 11 residues. The CDR3 nucleotides are TGTGCCAGCAGCAACACCAATGAGCAGTTCTTC. It is translated as CASSNTNEQFF.

This chain links TRBV10-3 with TRBJ1-1, with D tentatively TRBD1 (6 bases). Trimming left V 6 bases short and J 10 bases short, with 15 bases between. CDR1 is ENHRY, CDR2 SYGVKD, per germline. This CDR3 spans 12 amino acids. The CDR3 nucleotides are TGTGCCATCAGAGGACCGGGGGGGCGAGCTTTCTTT. This translates into CAIRGPGGRAFF.

V and J are TRBV12-5 and TRBJ1-2; possible D gene TRBD1, 5 bases. The CDR3 loop spans 13 amino acids. Germline loops: CDR1 LGHNT, CDR2 FRNRAP. V dropped 7 bases and J dropped 8 bases, with 17 bases sitting between them. CDR3 DNA: TGTGCTAGTGCACAGGCGACATCTAGGGGCTACACCTTC. Translating it yields CASAQATSRGYTF.

This clonotype was counted a few times. The chain carries TRBV4-1 and TRBJ2-3, with D perhaps assigned TRBD1 or TRBD2 (5 bases each). Per the germline V gene, CDR1 is MGHRA and CDR2 is YSYEKL. V dropped 0 bases and J dropped 2 bases, with 12 bases sitting between them. This CDR3 has 16 amino acids. The CDR3 DNA reads TGCGCCAGCAGCCAAGACCCACCCGGGACCACAGATACGCAGTATTTT. This sequence encodes CASSQDPPGTTDTQYF.